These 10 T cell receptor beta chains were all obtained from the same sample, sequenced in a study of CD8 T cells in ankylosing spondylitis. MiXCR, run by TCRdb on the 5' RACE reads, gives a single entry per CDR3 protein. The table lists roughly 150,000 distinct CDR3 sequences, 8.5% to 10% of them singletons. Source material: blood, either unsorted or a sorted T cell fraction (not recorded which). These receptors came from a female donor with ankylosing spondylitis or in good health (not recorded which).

The CDR3 sequence is CAISSIGTVNEQFF. DNA of the CDR3: TGTGCCATCAGTTCAATCGGGACGGTCAATGAGCAGTTCTTC. The gene calls are TRBV10-3 and TRBJ2-1, with D perhaps being TRBD1 or TRBD2 (5 bases each). There are 14 residues in the CDR3. The V gene lost 5 bases and the J gene lost 6 bases, with 14 bases spanning the gap. Germline-derived CDR1 and CDR2 are ENHRY and SYGVKD.

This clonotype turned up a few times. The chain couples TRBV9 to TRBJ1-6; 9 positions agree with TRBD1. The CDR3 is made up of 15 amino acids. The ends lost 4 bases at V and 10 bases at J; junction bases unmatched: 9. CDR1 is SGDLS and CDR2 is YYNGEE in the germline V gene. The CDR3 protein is CASSPTGTGRSPLHF. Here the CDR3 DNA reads TGTGCCAGCAGCCCGACCGGGACAGGGAGATCACCCCTCCACTTT.

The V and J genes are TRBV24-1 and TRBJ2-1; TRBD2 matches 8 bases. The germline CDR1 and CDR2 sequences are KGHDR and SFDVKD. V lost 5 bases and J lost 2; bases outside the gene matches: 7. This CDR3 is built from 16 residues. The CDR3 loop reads CATSGGSGAAYNEQFF. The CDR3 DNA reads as TGTGCCACCAGTGGGGGTAGCGGGGCCGCCTACAATGAGCAGTTCTTC.

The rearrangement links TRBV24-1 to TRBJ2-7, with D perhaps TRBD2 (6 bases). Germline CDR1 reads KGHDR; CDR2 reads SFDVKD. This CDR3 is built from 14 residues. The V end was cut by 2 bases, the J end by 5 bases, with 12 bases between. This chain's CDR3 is CATSDSGGANEQYF. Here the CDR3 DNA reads TGTGCCACCAGTGATTCCGGAGGGGCAAACGAGCAGTACTTC.

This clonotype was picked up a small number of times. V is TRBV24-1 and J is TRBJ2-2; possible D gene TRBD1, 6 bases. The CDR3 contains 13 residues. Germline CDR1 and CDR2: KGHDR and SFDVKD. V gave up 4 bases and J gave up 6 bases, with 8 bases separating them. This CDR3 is CATSDNRAGELFF. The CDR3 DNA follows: TGTGCCACCAGTGACAACAGGGCCGGGGAGCTGTTTTTT.

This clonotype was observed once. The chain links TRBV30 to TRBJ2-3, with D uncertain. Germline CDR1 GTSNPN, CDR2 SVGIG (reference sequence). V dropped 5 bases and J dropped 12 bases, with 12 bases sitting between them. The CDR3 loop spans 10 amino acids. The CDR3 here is CAWGPAGQYF. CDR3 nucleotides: TGTGCCTGGGGTCCCGCCGGACAGTATTTT.

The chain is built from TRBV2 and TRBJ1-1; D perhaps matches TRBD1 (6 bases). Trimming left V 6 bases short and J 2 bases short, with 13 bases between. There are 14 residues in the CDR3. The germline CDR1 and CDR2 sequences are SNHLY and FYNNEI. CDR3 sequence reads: CASSEGGSNTEAFF. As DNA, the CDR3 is TGTGCCAGCAGCGAGGGGGGATCTAACACTGAAGCTTTCTTT.

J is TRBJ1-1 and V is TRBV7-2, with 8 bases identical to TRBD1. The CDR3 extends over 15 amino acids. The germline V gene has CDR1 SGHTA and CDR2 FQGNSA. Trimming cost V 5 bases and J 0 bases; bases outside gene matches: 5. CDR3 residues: CASSPGGSLNTEAFF. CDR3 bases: TGTGCCAGCAGCCCAGGGGGCAGCTTGAACACTGAAGCTTTCTTT.

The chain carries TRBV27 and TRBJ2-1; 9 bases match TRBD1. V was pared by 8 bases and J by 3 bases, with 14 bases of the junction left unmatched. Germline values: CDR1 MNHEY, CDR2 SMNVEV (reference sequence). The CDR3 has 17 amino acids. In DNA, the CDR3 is TGTGCCAGCCTCCCCTATCCCGGGACAGGGCTCTACAATGAGCAGTTCTTC. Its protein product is CASLPYPGTGLYNEQFF.

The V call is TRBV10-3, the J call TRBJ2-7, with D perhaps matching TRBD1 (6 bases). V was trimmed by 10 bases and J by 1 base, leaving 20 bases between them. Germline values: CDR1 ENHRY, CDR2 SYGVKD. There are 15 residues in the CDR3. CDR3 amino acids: CATLTGRPDSYEQYF. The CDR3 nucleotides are TGTGCCACCTTGACAGGTAGACCAGATTCCTACGAGCAGTACTTC.